This entry describes one TCR beta chain. The data were taken from a study of memory CD4+ T cells and cytomegalovirus serostatus. Sequencing was performed with immunoSEQ multiplex PCR; in TCRdb, only in-frame clones are kept and a portion is missing. The sample lists around 53,000 clones; around 85% were seen once. The CDR3 is 17 amino acids. Germline trimming cut 6 bases from V and 4 bases from J; bases unmatched to any gene: 12. CDR1 is LNHDA and CDR2 is SQIVND in the germline V gene (reference sequence). The sort gate was single viable CD3+CD4+CD8-CD45RO+ cells for memory CD4+ T cells. The receptor was isolated from an adult in good health and CMV-seronegative. The sample consisted of memory CD4+ T cells from blood. V and J are TRBV19 and TRBJ1-2, with 12 bases identical to TRBD1. The CDR3 protein is CASSTLRGQGASYGYTF. CDR3 bases: TGTGCCAGTAGCACCCTCCGGGGACAGGGGGCTTCCTATGGCTACACCTTC.